A single sample is the source of the 32 T cell receptor beta chains below, sequenced in a study of cytomegalovirus exposure and HLA in healthy donors. Researchers ran the PCR with 60 Vbeta and 13 Jbeta primers. Profiled with immunoSEQ multiplex PCR; TCRdb holds only in-frame clones, not every one. This table holds 90,000 to 150,000 clones, around 78% found once. Sequencing input: PBMCs. The source is a woman aged 25 to 39 in good health and CMV-seropositive.

V gene TRBV19 combines with J gene TRBJ1-6, with TRBD1 as a possible D gene (5 bases). In germline, CDR1 is LNHDA, CDR2 SQIVND (reference sequence). Trimming shortened V by 7 bases and J by 9 bases, and 16 bases separated the two germline ends. CDR3 length equals 14 residues. CDR3 nucleotide sequence: TGTGCCAGTACCTTAGTCTTACAGGCTTCACCCCTCCACTTT. This sequence encodes CASTLVLQASPLHF.

This clone was detected once. The chain links TRBV27 to TRBJ2-3, with D perhaps matching TRBD2 (6 bases). This CDR3 region has 14 residues. The V end was cut by 5 bases, the J end by 4 bases, with 13 bases between. Germline CDR1 is MNHEY and CDR2 is SMNVEV (reference sequence). The CDR3 sequence is CASSLTSIPDTQYF. CDR3 nucleotide sequence: TGTGCCAGCAGTCTTACTAGCATACCAGATACGCAGTATTTT.

This clone was recorded only once. The chain is built from TRBV5-1 and TRBJ1-4; TRBD1 matches at 9 bases. This CDR3 is 15 amino acids long. Germline CDR1 reads SGHRS; CDR2 reads YFSETQ. J was trimmed by 5 bases and V by 3 bases; bases with no gene match: 5. The CDR3 nucleotides read TGCGCCAGCAGCTCGACAGGGGGTAGAAATGAAAAACTGTTTTTT. Its translation: CASSSTGGRNEKLFF. The whole variable domain, filled in from reference TRBV5-1 and TRBJ1-4, reads KAGVTQTPRYLIKTRGQQVTLSCSPISGHRSVSWYQQTPGQGLQFLFEYFSETQRNKGNFPGRFSGRQFSNSRSEMNVSTLELGDSALYLCASSSTGGRNEKLFFGSGTQLSVL.

The chain links TRBV27 to TRBJ1-2, with 7 bases that match TRBD1. The V gene's germline CDR1 is MNHEY and CDR2 SMNVEV (reference sequence). This CDR3 contains 11 residues. In nucleotides, the CDR3 is TGTGGAAGAACAGGGGAGTATGGCTACACCTTC. Translating it yields CGRTGEYGYTF.

This rearrangement joins TRBV19 to TRBJ1-1; perhaps TRBD1 as D (6 bases). The CDR3 length is 17 residues. V lost 5 bases and J 0 bases, leaving 19 bases between the germline ends. CDR1 LNHDA and CDR2 SQIVND come from the germline V gene (reference sequence). CDR3 amino acids: CASSSRGARSMNTEAFF. CDR3 coding DNA: TGTGCCAGTAGTTCCAGGGGCGCGAGGTCGATGAACACTGAAGCTTTCTTT. Supplemented by reference TRBV19 and TRBJ1-1, the full variable domain reads DGGITQSPKYLFRKEGQNVTLSCEQNLNHDAMYWYRQDPGQGLRLIYYSQIVNDFQKGDIAEGYSVSREKKESFPLTVTSAQKNPTAFYLCASSSRGARSMNTEAFFGQGTRLTVV.

V is TRBV4-2 and J is TRBJ2-3; 9 bases fit TRBD2. CDR1 is LGHNA and CDR2 is YNFKEQ in the germline V gene. This CDR3 is built from 17 residues. The ends lost 4 bases at V and 0 bases at J; junction bases unmatched: 8. Here the CDR3 reads CASSPGPSGASTDTQYF. CDR3 in DNA: TGTGCCAGCAGCCCGGGGCCTAGCGGGGCTAGCACAGATACGCAGTATTTT.

V is TRBV2 and J is TRBJ1-4; TRBD1 is a possible D gene (6 bases). Trimming stripped 5 bases from V and 8 bases from J, with 15 bases between. Germline lookup yields CDR1 SNHLY and CDR2 FYNNEI. This CDR3 has 14 amino acids. CDR3 coding DNA: TGTGCCAGCAGTAATATTGGACAGACCGAAAAACTGTTTTTT. This encodes CASSNIGQTEKLFF.

This chain uses TRBV4-2 with TRBJ2-7; perhaps TRBD2 as D (7 bases). The CDR3 is 15 residues long. Germline V gene sequence: CDR1 LGHNA, CDR2 YNFKEQ. V lost 3 bases to trimming and J lost 0 bases, with 12 bases between them. CDR3 amino acids: CASSQLGGRSYEQYF. The DNA of the CDR3 is TGTGCCAGCAGCCAGCTCGGGGGGCGCTCCTACGAGCAGTACTTC.

Here the CDR3 DNA reads TGCGCCAGCAATTTGGCAGGGCAAGAGACCCAGTACTTC. It specifies CASNLAGQETQYF. The chain carries TRBV10-2 and TRBJ2-5; the D gene is possibly TRBD1 (5 bases). This CDR3 contains 13 residues. Trimming removed 7 bases at V and 2 bases at J, with 11 bases between. Per the germline V gene, CDR1 is WSHSY and CDR2 is SAAADI.

This clone has only a few counts. The chain carries TRBV15 and TRBJ1-5; a possible D gene is TRBD1 (5 bases). The V gene's germline CDR1 is LNHNV and CDR2 YYDKDF (reference sequence). The germline V and J ends were trimmed by 5 bases and 1 base, with 18 bases remaining between them. This CDR3 has 17 amino acids. The CDR3 coding sequence is TGTGCCACCAGCGGCGACTGGGGGGACCTCAGCAATCAGCCCCAGCATTTT. This translates into CATSGDWGDLSNQPQHF.

This rearrangement joins TRBV9 to TRBJ1-3; TRBD1 agrees at 8 bases. The J segment lost 3 bases and the V segment lost 2 bases, leaving 4 bases of the junction unmatched. Germline V gene sequence: CDR1 SGDLS, CDR2 YYNGEE. This CDR3 comprises 15 residues. The CDR3 region has the DNA TGTGCCAGCAGCGTCGGACAGGGAGGTGGAAACACCATATATTTT. It specifies CASSVGQGGGNTIYF.

The chain links TRBV29-1 to TRBJ2-5, with 9 bases matching TRBD1. The CDR3 has 14 amino acids. Germline V gene lookup returns CDR1 SQVTM and CDR2 ANQGSEA. CDR3: CSASGTGPQETQYF. In DNA, the CDR3 is TGCAGTGCCTCCGGGACAGGGCCCCAAGAGACCCAGTACTTC.

This clone was seen a few times. The chain joins TRBV7-7 to TRBJ2-5; D is unresolved. The V and J ends lost 5 bases and 4 bases respectively, with 17 bases between them. Germline CDR1 and CDR2: SSHAT and FNYEAQ (reference sequence). The CDR3 covers 15 residues. CDR3 protein: CASSRGGALGETQYF. The CDR3 DNA reads as TGTGCCAGCAGCAGAGGCGGCGCGCTCGGAGAGACCCAGTACTTC.

CDR3 sequence (DNA): TGTGCCAGCAGCCCGAATTATAGGGGATCAGCTAACTATGGCTACACCTTC. This sequence encodes CASSPNYRGSANYGYTF. The genes are TRBV9 and TRBJ1-2; a weak D match, TRBD1 (5 bases). V was clipped by 4 bases and J by 0 bases, with 19 bases between them. This CDR3 is 17 amino acids long. Germline V gene sequence: CDR1 SGDLS, CDR2 YYNGEE.

The V and J genes are TRBV4-1 and TRBJ2-5, with D unclear. The end of the DNA is better explained by TRBJ2-7, so the J call may be wrong. The CDR3 has 13 amino acids. Looked up from germline, CDR1 is MGHRA and CDR2 is YSYEKL. The CDR3 DNA reads TGCGCCAGCAGCCAGAGCAGAGGCGACGAGCAGTACTTC. Translated: CASSQSRGDEQYF.

The table lists this clone with a count of one. V usage is TRBV6-1 and J usage is TRBJ2-5, with D possibly being TRBD1 (6 bases). The V gene's germline CDR1 is MNHNS and CDR2 SASEGT. CDR3 length: 15 amino acids. Trimming took off 7 bases at V and 2 bases at J, with 17 bases between the two ends. CDR3 protein: CASNQLPGQQETQYF. CDR3 DNA: TGTGCCAGCAATCAGCTCCCGGGACAACAAGAGACCCAGTACTTC.

V gene TRBV7-2 combines with J gene TRBJ1-5; possibly TRBD1 for D (6 bases). The germline gives CDR1 SGHTA, CDR2 FQGNSA. Deletions cut 5 bases from V and 6 bases from J, with 14 bases between. There are 14 residues in the CDR3. The CDR3 DNA is TGTGCCAGCAGCCTAACCGGGACATCTCAGCCCCAGCATTTT. Protein: CASSLTGTSQPQHF.

The J gene is TRBJ2-7, the V gene TRBV11-2, with 9 bases fitting TRBD1. CDR1 and CDR2 from the germline V gene are SGHAT and FQNNGV. The CDR3 has 16 residues. V gave up 2 bases and J gave up 3 bases; unmatched junction bases: 8. The CDR3 nucleotides read TGTGCCAGCAGCTTAAGGGGGGGGACAGGGCTCTACGAGCAGTACTTC. Protein product: CASSLRGGTGLYEQYF. The variable domain in full, with the rest retrieved from reference TRBV11-2 and TRBJ2-7, is EAGVAQSPRYKIIEKRQSVAFWCNPISGHATLYWYQQILGQGPKLLIQFQNNGVVDDSQLPKDRFSAERLKGVDSTLKIQPAKLEDSAVYLCASSLRGGTGLYEQYFGPGTRLTVT.

The chain uses TRBV10-3 and TRBJ1-6; D call uncertain. The germline CDR1 and CDR2 sequences are ENHRY and SYGVKD. This CDR3 is 15 amino acids long. Trimming left V 2 bases short and J 10 bases short, with 15 bases between. The CDR3 coding sequence is TGTGCCATCAGTGAGGCAGGCCAAACCTCATCACCCCTCCACTTT. It codes for CAISEAGQTSSPLHF.

The rearrangement links TRBV7-6 to TRBJ1-6; D might be TRBD1 (6 bases). The CDR3 loop spans 14 amino acids. In germline, CDR1 is SGHVS, CDR2 FNYEAQ. Trimming removed 0 bases at V and 6 bases at J, with 6 bases between. The CDR3 DNA sequence: TGTGCCAGCAGCTTAGCAGGGGGTAATTCACCCCTCCACTTT. It encodes CASSLAGGNSPLHF.

The chain couples TRBV10-3 to TRBJ1-2; 7 bases fit TRBD1. The germline gives CDR1 ENHRY, CDR2 SYGVKD. This CDR3 has 16 residues. The J segment lost 4 bases and the V segment lost 4 bases, leaving 12 bases of the junction unmatched. The CDR3 is CAISAAPDRSSYGYTF. As DNA, the CDR3 is TGTGCCATCAGTGCTGCTCCGGACAGGAGCTCCTATGGCTACACCTTC.

The chain combines TRBV7-8 with TRBJ1-6; D is unresolved. V shed 1 base and J shed 10 bases, with 5 bases lying between them. CDR1 and CDR2 from the germline V gene are SGHVS and FQNEAQ. CDR3 length: 12 residues. The chain's CDR3 is CASSLELSPLHF. DNA of the CDR3: TGTGCCAGCAGCTTAGAGCTCTCACCCCTCCACTTT. Combining the CDR3 with reference TRBV7-8 and TRBJ1-6 gives the whole variable domain GAGVSQSPRYKVAKRGQDVALRCDPISGHVSLFWYQQALGQGPEFLTYFQNEAQLDKSGLPSDRFFAERPEGSVSTLKIQRTQQEDSAVYLCASSLELSPLHFGNGTRLTVT.

This clone was recorded once. V is TRBV5-4 and J is TRBJ2-7, with 7 nucleotides matching TRBD2. Unmatched junction bases numbered 18, after V lost 3 bases and J lost 6 bases. CDR1 is SGHNT, CDR2 YYREEE, per germline (reference sequence). The CDR3 spans 17 residues. The CDR3 loop reads CASSSMGGGRRRGEQYF. CDR3 sequence (DNA): TGTGCCAGCAGCTCGATGGGCGGGGGACGGAGAAGAGGCGAGCAGTACTTC.

This clone occurred a few times. V usage is TRBV12-5 and J usage is TRBJ1-5; TRBD1 matches at 8 bases. V was pared by 6 bases and J by 4 bases, with 8 bases of the junction left unmatched. Germline V gives CDR1 LGHNT, CDR2 FRNRAP. CDR3 length: 15 amino acids. The CDR3 here is CASGRDRGRNQPQHF. CDR3 nucleotide sequence: TGTGCTAGTGGCCGCGACAGGGGTCGGAATCAGCCCCAGCATTTT.

This CDR3 reads CASSPLAYYWGYTF. The CDR3 DNA reads as TGTGCCAGCAGTCCCCTCGCTTATTACTGGGGCTACACCTTC. The genes are TRBV14 and TRBJ1-2, with D uncertain. With 6 bases removed from V and 8 bases from J, the gap between germline ends came to 19 bases. Per germline, CDR1 SGHDN and CDR2 FVKESK. The CDR3 sequence is 14 residues long.

The rearrangement links TRBV19 to TRBJ2-4; D is possibly TRBD1 (5 bases). This CDR3 has 11 amino acids. In germline, CDR1 is LNHDA, CDR2 SQIVND (reference sequence). Trimming shortened V by 6 bases and J by 6 bases, and 6 bases separated the two germline ends. CDR3: CASRGPNIQYF. CDR3 sequence (DNA): TGTGCCAGTAGGGGGCCAAACATTCAGTACTTC.

The genes are TRBV2 and TRBJ1-6, with a possible D match to TRBD1 (5 bases). Germline values: CDR1 SNHLY, CDR2 FYNNEI. The CDR3 extends over 15 amino acids. V lost 3 bases and J 10 bases, leaving 16 bases between the germline ends. The CDR3 DNA reads TGTGCCAGCAGTGATCCAACAGGCGGGGTCTCACCCCTCCACTTT. It translates to CASSDPTGGVSPLHF.

This clone was found many times. The chain couples TRBV19 to TRBJ1-5; D is perhaps TRBD1 (5 bases). Germline-derived CDR1 and CDR2 are LNHDA and SQIVND (reference sequence). The CDR3 runs to 13 residues. V gave up 6 bases and J gave up 7 bases, with 13 bases separating them. The CDR3 nucleotides read TGTGCCAGTAGCCCCGGTAGGGGACAGCCCCAGCATTTT. Its translation is CASSPGRGQPQHF.

The rearrangement uses TRBV27 and TRBJ2-1, with D possibly being TRBD1 (6 bases). CDR1 and CDR2 from the germline V gene are MNHEY and SMNVEV (reference sequence). The CDR3 is 16 amino acids. V gave up 5 bases and J gave up 2 bases, with 16 bases separating them. The CDR3 DNA reads as TGTGCCAGCAGTCCCGCGACAGGTATAGCCTACAATGAGCAGTTCTTC. Its translation: CASSPATGIAYNEQFF.

This clone occurred a few times. The genes are TRBV5-1 and TRBJ1-3; D ambiguous. The CDR3 loop spans 14 amino acids. The V end lost 0 bases, the J end lost 4 bases, and 8 bases lay between the germline ends. The V gene's germline CDR1 is SGHRS and CDR2 YFSETQ. The CDR3 reads CASSLGPVGNTIYF. In DNA form, the CDR3 reads TGCGCCAGCAGCTTGGGGCCAGTCGGAAACACCATATATTTT. Supplemented by reference TRBV5-1 and TRBJ1-3, the full variable domain reads KAGVTQTPRYLIKTRGQQVTLSCSPISGHRSVSWYQQTPGQGLQFLFEYFSETQRNKGNFPGRFSGRQFSNSRSEMNVSTLELGDSALYLCASSLGPVGNTIYFGEGSWLTVV.

The rearrangement links TRBV9 to TRBJ1-2; possible D gene TRBD1, 5 bases. Germline CDR1 is SGDLS and CDR2 is YYNGEE. The CDR3 sequence is 14 residues long. The V end was cut by 3 bases, the J end by 4 bases, with 13 bases between. The DNA for the CDR3 is TGTGCCAGCAGCGAGGACACTTGGGGCTATGGCTACACCTTC. Protein: CASSEDTWGYGYTF.

V gene TRBV6-5 combines with J gene TRBJ2-2; the D is unclear. Trimming stripped 0 bases from V and 1 base from J, with 6 bases between. Germline assignment: CDR1 MNHEY and CDR2 SVGAGI. CDR3 length: 15 amino acids. CDR3 in DNA: TGTGCCAGCAGTTACTCGATCGGGAACACCGGGGAGCTGTTTTTT. It codes for CASSYSIGNTGELFF.